This entry lists 30 T cell receptor beta chains sequenced from one sample in a study of CD4 and CD8 cells across lung adenocarcinoma regions. TCRdb independently ran MiXCR on the PCR reads; one entry per CDR3 protein. The sample has 3,000 to 4,000 distinct CDR3 sequences; around 50% are singletons. The sequenced sample consisted of CD4+ T cells from the center of a lung tumor. Receptors were obtained from a female donor with lung adenocarcinoma. The CD4 and CD8 labels of this study may be unreliable.

This chain joins TRBV24-1 and TRBJ2-1; 9 bases fit TRBD2. Germline V gives CDR1 KGHDR, CDR2 SFDVKD. The V gene end was trimmed by 7 bases and the J gene end by 8 bases; junction bases not matched to a gene: 11. This CDR3 has 15 residues. The CDR3: CATRETSGPLDEQFF. The CDR3, as DNA: TGTGCCACCAGGGAGACTAGCGGCCCACTCGATGAGCAGTTCTTC.

By sample share, this clonotype is large (0.1 to 1%). This chain links TRBV10-1 with TRBJ2-2; a weak D match, TRBD2 (5 bases). The germline V and J ends were trimmed by 2 bases and 7 bases, with 5 bases remaining between them. The CDR3 loop spans 12 amino acids. The germline V gene has CDR1 WNHNN and CDR2 SYGVQD (reference sequence). The CDR3 bases are TGCGCCAGCAGTGAGGGAGGCGGGGAGCTGTTTTTT. Amino acid sequence: CASSEGGGELFF.

The chain joins TRBV6-1 to TRBJ2-1; 13 bases are shared with TRBD2. The V and J ends lost 6 bases and 8 bases, in that order; junction bases with no gene match: 19. The CDR3 is 19 amino acids. Germline assignment: CDR1 MNHNS and CDR2 SASEGT. CDR3 in amino acids: CASRPSGLAGVLSRDEQFF. The CDR3 nucleotides read TGTGCCAGCAGGCCGAGCGGACTAGCGGGAGTCCTTTCTAGGGATGAGCAGTTCTTC.

This clonotype is medium-sized (0.01 to 0.1%) in the sample. The chain joins TRBV6-1 to TRBJ2-6, with 10 bases identical to TRBD1. CDR1 MNHNS and CDR2 SASEGT come from the germline V gene. The CDR3 is made up of 17 amino acids. Trimming cost V 6 bases and J 1 base; bases outside gene matches: 6. CDR3 nucleotides: TGTGCCAGCAGCGCGACAGGGGGCGCGTCTGGGGCCAACGTCCTGACTTTC. Its translation is CASSATGGASGANVLTF.

In this sample, this clonotype is large. The genes are TRBV6-1 and TRBJ2-4; either TRBD1 or TRBD2 may fit D (5 bases each). Germline CDR1 reads MNHNS; CDR2 reads SASEGT. Trimming cost V 1 base and J 0 bases, with 16 bases left between them. The CDR3 is 18 amino acids. CDR3 loop: CASSEGGDRSVAKNIQYF. As DNA, the CDR3 is TGTGCCAGCAGTGAAGGAGGGGACCGATCAGTAGCCAAAAACATTCAGTACTTC.

This clonotype was detected a few times. V usage is TRBV6-1 and J usage is TRBJ2-1, with 15 bases lining up with TRBD2. With V trimmed by 6 bases and J by 4 bases, 4 bases remained unmatched. This CDR3 is built from 16 residues. From germline, CDR1 is MNHNS and CDR2 SASEGT. This CDR3 is CASSLGLAGGYNEQFF. The CDR3 bases are TGTGCCAGCAGCCTCGGACTAGCGGGAGGGTACAATGAGCAGTTCTTC.

The rearrangement links TRBV6-5 to TRBJ2-1; D ambiguous. The CDR3 consists of 14 residues. Trimming shortened V by 5 bases and J by 2 bases, and 10 bases separated the two germline ends. The germline gives CDR1 MNHEY, CDR2 SVGAGI. The CDR3 is CASSPSSTYNEQFF. CDR3 DNA: TGTGCCAGCAGTCCCTCGTCAACCTACAATGAGCAGTTCTTC.

By proportion, this clonotype is medium-sized. V usage is TRBV6-9 and J usage is TRBJ1-1; D gene uncertain. The CDR3 contains 18 residues. The V end lost 10 bases, the J end lost 4 bases, and 31 bases lay between the germline ends. Germline values: CDR1 MNHGY, CDR2 SVAAGI. CDR3 nucleotides: TGTGCCAAACGGGGTGACTCTAGGCTGGGTGGATACGGCACTGAAGCTTTCTTT. It codes for CAKRGDSRLGGYGTEAFF.

The rearrangement joins TRBV10-1 to TRBJ2-7, with 10 bases fitting TRBD2. The tail of the sequence fits TRBJ2-1 better, so the J call may be wrong. The germline V gene has CDR1 WNHNN and CDR2 SYGVQD (reference sequence). This CDR3 region has 14 residues. DNA of the CDR3: TGCGCCAGCAGTTCGTCTAGCGGGAGCAATGAGCAGTTCTTC. Its translation is CASSSSSGSNEQFF.

The rearrangement joins TRBV6-1 to TRBJ1-2; 9 nucleotides agree with TRBD1. CDR1 MNHNS and CDR2 SASEGT come from the germline V gene. V trimming: 6 bases; J trimming: 6 bases; junction bases outside the gene matches: 11. The CDR3 totals 15 residues. This CDR3 reads CASSLASTGGDGYTF. Here the CDR3 DNA reads TGTGCCAGCAGCCTTGCCTCGACAGGGGGGGATGGCTACACCTTC.

This clonotype was observed a handful of times. A much larger clonotype is one base distant, so this may be a read error. This chain uses TRBV6-1 with TRBJ2-1; the match to TRBD2 covers 14 bases. After removal of 6 bases from V and 10 bases from J, the junction contained 17 bases not matched to a gene. Per germline, CDR1 MNHNS and CDR2 SASEGT. The CDR3 contains 18 residues. CDR3 region: CASSGPGTSGSGVYEQFF. DNA of the CDR3: TGTGCCAGCAGCGGCCCCGGGACTAGCGGGAGCGGCGTCTACGAGCAGTTCTTC.

Concerning this clonotype: A junction end diverges from the germline sequence, so it may reflect a read error. The CDR3 protein is CASRGRGGRDPDTQYF. In nucleotides, the CDR3 is TGTGCCAGCAGGGGCCGCGGGGGCCGAGACCCAGATACGCAGTATTTC. The chain recombines TRBV27 with TRBJ2-3, with D tentatively TRBD2 (7 bases). The CDR3 is made up of 16 amino acids. Germline V lookup: CDR1 MNHEY, CDR2 SMNVEV (reference sequence).

The chain recombines TRBV6-1 with TRBJ2-1, with 13 nucleotides matching TRBD2. The CDR3 loop spans 15 amino acids. Germline assignment: CDR1 MNHNS and CDR2 SASEGT. The V gene end was trimmed by 10 bases and the J gene end by 7 bases; junction bases not matched to a gene: 10. DNA of the CDR3: TGTGCCACGTACAAACCGGGACTAGCGGGAAATGAGCAGTTCTTC. Translation gives CATYKPGLAGNEQFF.

Only one count was recorded for this clonotype. The V and J genes are TRBV10-3 and TRBJ2-1; 9 bases line up with TRBD2. CDR1 and CDR2 (germline): ENHRY, SYGVKD. With 2 bases clipped from V and 3 bases from J, the junction kept 5 bases outside the gene matches. The CDR3 length is 16 residues. The CDR3, as DNA: TGTGCCATCAGTGAGATGACTAGCGGCCTCTACAATGAGCAGTTCTTC. It specifies CAISEMTSGLYNEQFF.

J is TRBJ2-5 and V is TRBV25-1, with D perhaps given as TRBD1 or TRBD2 (6 bases each). This CDR3 is 15 amino acids long. From germline, CDR1 is MGHDK and CDR2 SYGVNS. The V end lost 3 bases, the J end lost 4 bases, and 15 bases lay between the germline ends. CDR3 coding DNA: TGTGCCAGCAGTGATCCTAGGGGGGCCGGAGAGACCCAGTACTTC. Its translation: CASSDPRGAGETQYF.

Only one count was recorded for this clonotype. The V call is TRBV6-1, the J call TRBJ2-6; D is uncertain. Trimming removed 5 bases at V and 2 bases at J, with 4 bases between. Germline V gene sequence: CDR1 MNHNS, CDR2 SASEGT. The CDR3 has 13 amino acids. CDR3 in amino acids: CASSSPGANVLTF. The CDR3 nucleotides are TGTGCCAGCAGTAGTCCTGGGGCCAACGTCCTGACTTTC.

Of note for this clonotype: The junction does not match germline at one end; this may be a read error. The genes are TRBV6-1 and TRBJ2-4; 8 bases agree with TRBD1. The J call is uncertain, as TRBJ2-3 better fits the DNA end. The CDR3 sequence is 14 residues long. Germline values: CDR1 MNHNS, CDR2 SASEGT. CDR3 sequence (DNA): TGTGGCAGCAGGGGGCCTAGAGCCAAAAACATTCAGTATTTT. It specifies CGSRGPRAKNIQYF.

The rearrangement joins TRBV27 to TRBJ2-1, with TRBD2 matching over 7 bases. CDR1 is MNHEY and CDR2 is SMNVEV in the germline V gene (reference sequence). The CDR3 runs 16 residues. The trim removed 6 bases at V and 0 bases at J, leaving 8 bases unmatched. CDR3 nucleotide sequence: TGTGCCAGCAGAATGCGCCCGGGGGGCTCCTACAATGAGCAGTTCTTC. It yields the protein CASRMRPGGSYNEQFF.

This clonotype was seen just once. The J gene is TRBJ2-5, the V gene TRBV7-6, with D hard to call. Germline assignment: CDR1 SGHVS and CDR2 FNYEAQ. The CDR3 covers 12 residues. V gave up 0 bases and J gave up 5 bases, with 4 bases separating them. CDR3 residues: CASSLAMETQYF. CDR3 in DNA: TGTGCCAGCAGCTTAGCCATGGAGACCCAGTACTTC.

The rearrangement joins TRBV6-5 to TRBJ2-1; TRBD1 might be the D (5 bases). The J call could be wrong; TRBJ2-7 is a better fit for the DNA end. Germline V lookup: CDR1 MNHEY, CDR2 SVGAGI. The CDR3 runs 14 residues. CDR3 coding DNA: TGTGCCAGCAGTTACGGACCAGGGTATGGGGAGCAGTACTTC. It is translated as CASSYGPGYGEQYF.

The sample holds one count of this clonotype. This sequence joins TRBV6-1 and TRBJ2-3; possible D gene TRBD1, 6 bases. Germline V gives CDR1 MNHNS, CDR2 SASEGT. The CDR3 loop spans 15 amino acids. With 6 bases removed from V and 1 base from J, the gap between germline ends came to 14 bases. The CDR3 is CASRPNTGRTDTQYF. The CDR3 nucleotides are TGTGCCAGCAGGCCGAATACAGGGCGCACAGATACGCAGTATTTT.

V and J are TRBV6-1 and TRBJ2-5; 9 nucleotides match TRBD1. The J call may not be correct, given that the DNA end is closer to TRBJ2-1. Germline V gives CDR1 MNHNS, CDR2 SASEGT. This CDR3 contains 15 residues. CDR3 bases: TGTGCCAGCAGTGGGCCCGGGACAGGGCACAATGAGCAGTTCTTC. Residues: CASSGPGTGHNEQFF.

In its sample, this clonotype ranks as medium-sized. The genes are TRBV24-1 and TRBJ1-2; the D is unclear. The length of the CDR3 is 13 residues. Trimming cost V 5 bases and J 4 bases, with 10 bases left between them. CDR1 is KGHDR, CDR2 SFDVKD, per germline. The CDR3 loop reads CATSVGGGYGYTF. The CDR3 coding sequence is TGTGCCACCAGTGTGGGTGGCGGCTATGGCTACACCTTC.

As concerns this clonotype: Relative to the germline gene, one junction end is altered; a read error may explain this. The rearrangement uses TRBV6-1 and TRBJ2-1; D call uncertain. The CDR3 runs 10 residues. Germline lookup yields CDR1 MNHNS and CDR2 SASEGT. CDR3 residues: CASSVDTKFF. In nucleotides, the CDR3 is TGTGCCAGCAGCGTGGATACGAAGTTCTTT.

This sequence joins TRBV10-2 and TRBJ2-1; 9 nucleotides agree with TRBD2. This CDR3 has 13 amino acids. CDR1 is WSHSY, CDR2 SAAADI, per germline. V was pared by 7 bases and J by 6 bases, with 4 bases of the junction left unmatched. The CDR3 here is CASNEREANEQFF. CDR3 nucleotide sequence: TGCGCCAGCAACGAGCGGGAGGCCAATGAGCAGTTCTTC.

The sample holds one count of this clonotype. The rearrangement links TRBV10-3 to TRBJ2-3; D is uncertain. V lost 4 bases to trimming and J lost 6 bases, with 8 bases between them. Germline CDR1 ENHRY, CDR2 SYGVKD. CDR3 size: 12 residues. This CDR3 reads CAISGQGDTQYF. The CDR3 DNA reads as TGTGCCATCAGTGGCCAAGGGGATACGCAGTATTTT.

Notes on this clonotype: Germline and junction disagree at one end, which may indicate a read error. The chain uses TRBV6-1 and TRBJ2-1; TRBD2 might be the D (6 bases). CDR1 MNHNS and CDR2 SASEGT come from the germline V gene. The CDR3 covers 14 residues. Written as DNA, the CDR3 is TGTGCCAGCACTGGGGGGAGTTCCTACGAGGAGCAGTTTTTT. Translated: CASTGGSSYEEQFF.

Turning to this clonotype: The junction differs from germline at one of its ends, possibly a read error. The rearrangement links TRBV10-1 to TRBJ2-3; unclear D gene. Germline CDR1 reads WNHNN; CDR2 reads SYGVQD (reference sequence). The length of the CDR3 is 13 residues. In nucleotides, the CDR3 is TGCGCCACCGAGCTAGAAGGTAAAAACACGCAGTACTTT. It is translated as CATELEGKNTQYF.

This clonotype is termed large. Here the CDR3 reads CASSEGTSGSNEQFF. The CDR3 DNA follows: TGTGCCAGCAGTGAAGGGACTAGCGGGAGCAATGAGCAGTTCTTC. The gene calls are TRBV6-1 and TRBJ2-1; 13 bases fit TRBD2. This CDR3 has 15 residues. From germline, CDR1 is MNHNS and CDR2 SASEGT. V lost 1 base to trimming and J lost 6 bases; unmatched junction nucleotides: 0.

This chain connects TRBV6-1 to TRBJ2-5, with D tentatively TRBD1 (6 bases). CDR3 length: 15 residues. Trimming removed 7 bases at V and 11 bases at J, with 26 bases between. CDR1 and CDR2 from the germline V gene are MNHNS and SASEGT. CDR3 nucleotide sequence: TGTGCCAGCACCCCCTACCCCAGGGGCACATATGCGCAGTACTTC. Translating gives CASTPYPRGTYAQYF.